This TCR beta chain was identified in a study of tumor and adjacent non-tumor tissue in lung cancer. The wider study: Histology: around 13 adenocarcinoma, a couple of squamous cell carcinoma, 1 small cell lung cancer. Aged about 31 to 80 years, patients included fewer than 11 men and 5 women with stage I to III disease. Some 3.9 million productive TCRbeta reads were obtained per sample on average.

This clonotype has a count of ten or more. The antigen is unknown. Study-level results: Tumor repertoires had a smaller top 100 clone share than normal lung.

Trimming took 0 bases from V and 2 from J; bases not matched to a gene: 25. This CDR3 comprises 23 residues. The germline V gene has CDR1 SGHNT and CDR2 YENEEA. TCRbeta libraries were built with three rounds of nested PCR, modified from ARM-PCR. TCRdb ran MiXCR on the multiplex PCR reads and lists one entry per CDR3 protein. The sample holds some 100,000 distinct CDR3 sequences, about 60% seen once. No cell sorting was done before RNA was extracted from the tissue. Distant lung tissue was collected more than 3 cm away from the tumor edge. Input material: distant non-tumor lung tissue. This receptor was identified in a young man with non-small cell lung cancer. This sequence joins TRBV11-3 and TRBJ2-3; 8 bases fit TRBD1. CDR3 bases: TGTGCCAGCAGCTTAGATTCCCACTGGACAGGGTCTAGCTTCGAGGTTCCCACAGATACGCAGTATTTT. It yields the protein CASSLDSHWTGSSFEVPTDTQYF.